Presented here are 23 T cell receptor beta chains from one specimen sequenced in a study of response to subunit inactivated influenza vaccine. TCRdb passed the RT-PCR reads through MiXCR, listing each CDR3 protein once. The sample yields 500,000 to 550,000 distinct CDR3 sequences, roughly 8.2% seen once. The sequencing used PBMCs from blood, collected roughly 24 months after vaccination. Receptors originate from a man between 50 and 70 years old who received an inactivated influenza vaccine.

This clonotype was seen repeatedly, ten times or more. The genes are TRBV29-1 and TRBJ2-2; 9 bases align to TRBD2. With V trimmed by 4 bases and J by 0 bases, 3 bases remained unmatched. The CDR3 consists of 15 residues. Germline CDR1 reads SQVTM; CDR2 reads ANQGSEA. The CDR3 sequence: CSVVAGETNTGELFF. In DNA, the CDR3 is TGCAGCGTTGTAGCGGGAGAGACGAACACCGGGGAGCTGTTTTTT.

This clonotype was recorded only once. A much bigger clone sits one base away, suggesting this may be a read error. The rearrangement uses TRBV2 and TRBJ2-7; maybe TRBD2 (6 bases). Germline assignment: CDR1 SNHLY and CDR2 FYNNEI. This CDR3 has 13 amino acids. V was trimmed by 4 bases and J by 6 bases, leaving 13 bases between them. DNA for the CDR3: TGTGCCAGCAGTGTTATGGGGGGAATCGAGCAGTACTTC. Its protein is CASSVMGGIEQYF.

This clonotype has only a few counts. The V gene is TRBV14, the J gene TRBJ2-7, with TRBD1 matching over 7 bases. Losses at the gene ends were 4 bases for V and 5 bases for J; bases not matched to a gene: 11. The CDR3 extends over 15 amino acids. Germline V lookup: CDR1 SGHDN, CDR2 FVKESK. The CDR3 reads CASSPRQGGEDEQYF. The CDR3 DNA is TGTGCCAGCAGCCCGAGACAGGGCGGAGAAGACGAGCAGTACTTC.

This clonotype was detected ten times or more. The gene calls are TRBV12-3 or TRBV12-4 and TRBJ2-1; 10 positions agree with TRBD1. V was clipped by 4 bases and J by 7 bases; unmatched bases: 7. This CDR3 is built from 15 residues. CDR3 residues: CASSSWRTGGNEQFF. CDR3 sequence (DNA): TGTGCCAGCAGTTCTTGGCGGACAGGGGGAAATGAGCAGTTCTTC.

This sequence joins TRBV20-1 and TRBJ1-5; D is uncertain. This CDR3 comprises 17 residues. The germline V gene encodes CDR1 DFQATT and CDR2 SNEGSKA (reference sequence). Trimming pared 0 bases from V and 3 bases from J, leaving 18 bases between. CDR3 region: CSARDSIPVSHNQPQHF. The CDR3 region has the DNA TGCAGTGCTAGAGATTCAATACCCGTCTCCCACAATCAGCCCCAGCATTTT.

V gene TRBV7-9 combines with J gene TRBJ2-6; D is ambiguous. There are 14 residues in the CDR3. Trimming cost V 5 bases and J 5 bases, with 10 bases left between them. CDR1 and CDR2 from the germline V gene are SEHNR and FQNEAQ (reference sequence). The CDR3 protein is CASSPRAWANVLTF. The CDR3 DNA sequence: TGTGCCAGCAGCCCCAGAGCCTGGGCCAACGTCCTGACTTTC.

In this sample, this clonotype turned up many times. The V gene is TRBV4-3, the J gene TRBJ1-5; no firm D call. The V end lost 0 bases, the J end lost 10 bases, and 10 bases lay between the germline ends. Germline V gene data show CDR1 as LGHNA and CDR2 as YSLEER. The CDR3 covers 13 residues. CDR3 residues: CASSQEDGQPQHF. In DNA form, the CDR3 reads TGCGCCAGCAGCCAAGAGGACGGGCAACCCCAGCATTTT.

There are many counts of this clonotype. J is TRBJ2-5 and V is TRBV10-2, with 8 bases that match TRBD2. V dropped 6 bases and J dropped 5; count of bases not matched to a gene: 17. Per germline, CDR1 WSHSY and CDR2 SAAADI. The CDR3 length is 17 residues. CDR3 amino acids: CASSALISLAGTETQYF. CDR3 bases: TGCGCCAGCAGCGCTTTAATATCGCTAGCGGGTACTGAGACCCAGTACTTC.

This clonotype was seen only once. The chain links TRBV6-2 or TRBV6-3 to TRBJ2-1; TRBD1 might be the D (6 bases). Trimming took 6 bases from V and 4 from J, leaving 10 bases between them. Germline-derived CDR1 and CDR2 are MNHEY and SVGEGT. The CDR3 consists of 13 residues. The CDR3 spells CASSQGQYNEQFF. The CDR3 DNA follows: TGTGCCAGCAGCCAAGGACAGTACAATGAGCAGTTCTTC.

The chain couples TRBV7-2 to TRBJ2-4; 9 nucleotides line up with TRBD2. V lost 1 base, J lost 0 bases, and 4 bases stayed unmatched. Germline V gene sequence: CDR1 SGHTA, CDR2 FQGNSA. This CDR3 has 17 amino acids. In DNA, the CDR3 is TGTGCCAGCAGCTTAGTTGCGGGGGGGCAAGCCAAAAACATTCAGTACTTC. Its protein is CASSLVAGGQAKNIQYF.

This clonotype was observed at least ten times. This sequence joins TRBV20-1 and TRBJ2-5, with 10 bases that match TRBD2. V lost 2 bases and J lost 7; bases outside the gene matches: 16. CDR1 is DFQATT and CDR2 is SNEGSKA in the germline V gene (reference sequence). The CDR3 contains 17 residues. CDR3 in DNA: TGCAGTGCTAGATCACTTCTAGCGGGAGAAGGCCTGGGGACCCAGTACTTC. It translates to CSARSLLAGEGLGTQYF.

The chain has TRBV29-1 and TRBJ2-7, with a tentative D call TRBD2 (6 bases). The CDR3 loop spans 14 amino acids. Germline V CDR1 and CDR2: SQVTM, ANQGSEA. V was shortened by 4 bases and J by 1 base, with 14 bases between the two germline ends. CDR3 sequence (DNA): TGCAGCGTTGCCAGGCGGGATGTTTCCTACGAGCAGTACTTC. It is translated as CSVARRDVSYEQYF.

This clonotype was detected only a few times. The chain's CDR3 is CASSLWGQGSGNTIYF. The CDR3 region has the DNA TGTGCCAGCAGTTTATGGGGCCAGGGCTCTGGAAACACCATATATTTT. The chain has TRBV12-3 or TRBV12-4 and TRBJ1-3; D is possibly TRBD1 (5 bases). CDR3 size: 16 residues. The ends were cut back, 2 bases at V and 0 bases at J, with 11 bases in the middle.

This clonotype was seen repeatedly, ten times or more. The CDR3 coding sequence is TGTGCCAGCAGTGACAACGGAAGGGAAAAACTGTTTTTT. It codes for CASSDNGREKLFF. The chain uses TRBV28 and TRBJ1-4; D is undetermined. Looked up from germline, CDR1 is MDHEN and CDR2 is SYDVKM. The germline V and J ends were trimmed by 5 bases and 8 bases, with 12 bases remaining between them. The CDR3 contains 13 residues.

At least ten counts were recorded for this clonotype. The CDR3 sequence: CASSQERATVEFF. The CDR3 region has the DNA TGTGCCAGCAGCCAAGAAAGGGCGACGGTGGAGTTCTTC. The rearrangement links TRBV3-1 to TRBJ2-1; no definite D call. Looked up from germline, CDR1 is LGHDT and CDR2 is YNNKEL (reference sequence). This CDR3 has 13 residues. The V end was cut by 0 bases, the J end by 14 bases, with 14 bases between.

The genes are TRBV5-5 and TRBJ2-5, with no clear D. This CDR3 contains 11 residues. Trimming pared 5 bases from V and 7 bases from J, leaving 9 bases between. CDR1 SGHKS and CDR2 YYEKEE come from the germline V gene (reference sequence). The DNA of the CDR3 is TGTGCCAGCAGTCCTGGGGTGACCCAGTACTTC. This encodes CASSPGVTQYF.

The V call is TRBV20-1, the J call TRBJ2-7, with a tentative D call TRBD2 (5 bases). Per the germline V gene, CDR1 is DFQATT and CDR2 is SNEGSKA (reference sequence). The CDR3 has 14 residues. V was trimmed by 4 bases and J by 0 bases, leaving 13 bases between them. The CDR3 nucleotides read TGCAGTGCTACCAGACGGGGTTACTCCTACGAGCAGTACTTC. Protein: CSATRRGYSYEQYF.

This clonotype was picked up many times. The rearrangement joins TRBV5-1 to TRBJ2-7; the match to TRBD1 covers 7 bases. CDR1 SGHRS and CDR2 YFSETQ come from the germline V gene. This CDR3 has 13 amino acids. Germline trimming cut 3 bases from V and 5 bases from J; bases unmatched to any gene: 5. CDR3: CASSYDRADEQYF. As DNA, the CDR3 is TGCGCCAGCAGCTACGACAGGGCGGACGAGCAGTACTTC.

This clonotype was counted a few times. The CDR3 DNA sequence: TGTGCCAGCAGCCAGCTTAGCGGGAGAGACCAAGAGACCCAGTACTTC. It translates to CASSQLSGRDQETQYF. The J gene is TRBJ2-5, the V gene TRBV3-1, with 9 bases lining up with TRBD2. Germline V lookup: CDR1 LGHDT, CDR2 YNNKEL (reference sequence). The length of the CDR3 is 16 residues. V shed 3 bases and J 0 bases; nucleotides not matched to a gene: 5.

In its sample, this clonotype was seen a few times. The CDR3 coding sequence is TGCGCCAGCAGCCCTTGGGGGGCAGTCTTCCAGGAACTGTTTTTT. It translates to CASSPWGAVFQELFF. The V call is TRBV4-1, the J call TRBJ1-4, with D possibly TRBD1 on 6 matching bases. V shed 4 bases and J shed 12 bases, with 21 bases lying between them. The V gene's germline CDR1 is MGHRA and CDR2 YSYEKL. This CDR3 comprises 15 residues.

The V gene is TRBV20-1, the J gene TRBJ2-1; D gene uncertain. The CDR3 has 16 amino acids. V shed 0 bases and J shed 3 bases, with 15 bases lying between them. CDR1 is DFQATT and CDR2 is SNEGSKA in the germline V gene (reference sequence). CDR3 in DNA: TGCAGTGCTAGAGACCAGCTGGACCGATACTACAATGAGCAGTTCTTC. Its protein product is CSARDQLDRYYNEQFF.

The DNA for the CDR3 is TGTGCCAGCAGCGGCCGGGACAGAAGCCCCAATCAGCCCCAGCATTTT. The encoded protein is CASSGRDRSPNQPQHF. The chain has TRBV7-6 and TRBJ1-5; 7 bases agree with TRBD1. This CDR3 comprises 16 residues. The germline gives CDR1 SGHVS, CDR2 FNYEAQ. Trimming cost V 5 bases and J 3 bases; bases outside gene matches: 10.

This clonotype came up many times. This rearrangement joins TRBV27 to TRBJ1-2; 9 bases match TRBD1. Per germline, CDR1 MNHEY and CDR2 SMNVEV (reference sequence). The CDR3 is 13 amino acids. V shed 8 bases and J 8 bases; nucleotides not matched to a gene: 9. CDR3 amino acids: CASGAQGANGYTF. The CDR3 DNA is TGTGCCAGCGGGGCACAGGGGGCGAACGGCTACACCTTC.